The 6 T cell receptor beta chains below come from one sample, sequenced in a study of cytomegalovirus exposure and HLA in healthy donors. The PCR ran on 60 Vbeta and 13 Jbeta primers. Profiling relied on immunoSEQ multiplex PCR, and the TCRdb table lists in-frame clones only, not all of them. The sample carries approximately 150,000 clones, approximately 80% recorded once. The specimen sequenced was PBMCs. These receptors originate from a man aged 18 to 30 in good health and CMV-seronegative.

The rearrangement joins TRBV19 to TRBJ2-7, with unresolved D. Trimming pared 2 bases from V and 5 bases from J, leaving 13 bases between. CDR1 and CDR2 from the germline V gene are LNHDA and SQIVND (reference sequence). The length of the CDR3 is 14 residues. The CDR3 bases are TGTGCCAGTAGTATATTGGGTACTAAGAACGAGCAGTACTTC. Its protein is CASSILGTKNEQYF.

This sequence joins TRBV7-9 and TRBJ2-5, with D possibly TRBD2 on 5 matching bases. Germline V gene data show CDR1 as SEHNR and CDR2 as FQNEAQ (reference sequence). V was shortened by 1 base and J by 4 bases, with 13 bases between the two germline ends. The CDR3 covers 15 residues. In nucleotides, the CDR3 is TGTGCCAGCAGCTTAGGCGGGCCGGCGGTAGAGACCCAGTACTTC. As protein: CASSLGGPAVETQYF. The variable domain in full, completed from reference TRBV7-9 and TRBJ2-5, reads DTGVSQNPRHKITKRGQNVTFRCDPISEHNRLYWYRQTLGQGPEFLTYFQNEAQLEKSRLLSDRFSAERPKGSFSTLEIQRTEQGDSAMYLCASSLGGPAVETQYFGPGTRLLVL.

The genes are TRBV4-1 and TRBJ1-6; D gene unclear. Trimming shortened V by 2 bases and J by 10 bases, and 9 bases separated the two germline ends. Per germline, CDR1 MGHRA and CDR2 YSYEKL. The CDR3 is 13 amino acids. The CDR3 spells CASSQPGTSPLHF. The CDR3 bases are TGCGCCAGCAGCCAACCGGGAACCTCACCCCTCCACTTT.

The V gene is TRBV30, the J gene TRBJ2-1; D is undetermined. Trimming stripped 0 bases from V and 4 bases from J, with 4 bases between. The CDR3 has 12 residues. Germline V gene lookup returns CDR1 GTSNPN and CDR2 SVGIG (reference sequence). The CDR3 region is CAWSVTYNEQFF. The CDR3 region has the DNA TGTGCCTGGAGTGTTACATACAATGAGCAGTTCTTC.

DNA for the CDR3: TGCAGCGGTGGACAGGGGGGGACACAAGAGACCCAGTACTTC. It codes for CSGGQGGTQETQYF. V and J are TRBV29-1 and TRBJ2-5; the match to TRBD1 covers 10 bases. Looked up from germline, CDR1 is SQVTM and CDR2 is ANQGSEA. The CDR3 has 14 residues. With V trimmed by 7 bases and J by 2 bases, 7 bases remained unmatched.

The gene calls are TRBV5-5 and TRBJ2-7, with 12 positions matching TRBD1. This CDR3 is 16 amino acids long. The germline gives CDR1 SGHKS, CDR2 YYEKEE (reference sequence). J gave up 4 bases and V 3 bases, and 8 bases lay outside the gene matches. The CDR3 coding sequence is TGTGCCAGCAGCTGGGGACAGGGGGCGCGTATATACGAGCAGTACTTC. It codes for CASSWGQGARIYEQYF.